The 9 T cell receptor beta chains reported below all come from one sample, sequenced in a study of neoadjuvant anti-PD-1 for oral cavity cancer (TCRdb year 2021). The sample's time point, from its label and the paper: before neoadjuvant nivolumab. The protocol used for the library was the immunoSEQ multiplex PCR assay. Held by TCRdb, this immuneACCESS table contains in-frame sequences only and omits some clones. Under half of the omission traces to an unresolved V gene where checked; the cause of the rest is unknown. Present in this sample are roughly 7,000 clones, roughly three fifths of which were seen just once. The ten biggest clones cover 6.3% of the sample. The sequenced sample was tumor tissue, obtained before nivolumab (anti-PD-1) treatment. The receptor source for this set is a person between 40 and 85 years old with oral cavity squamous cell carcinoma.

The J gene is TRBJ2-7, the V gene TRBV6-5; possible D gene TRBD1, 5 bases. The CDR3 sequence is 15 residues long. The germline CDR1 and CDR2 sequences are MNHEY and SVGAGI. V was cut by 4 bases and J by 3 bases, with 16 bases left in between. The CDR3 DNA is TGTGCCAGCAGTTCCAACCCGCAGGGATACTACGAGCAGTACTTC. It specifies CASSSNPQGYYEQYF.

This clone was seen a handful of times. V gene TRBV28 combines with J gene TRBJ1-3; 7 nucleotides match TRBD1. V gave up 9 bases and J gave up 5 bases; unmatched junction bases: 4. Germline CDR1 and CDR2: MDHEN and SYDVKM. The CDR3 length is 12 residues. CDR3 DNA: TGTGCCAGTGGGACAGAAAGAAACACCATATATTTT. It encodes CASGTERNTIYF.

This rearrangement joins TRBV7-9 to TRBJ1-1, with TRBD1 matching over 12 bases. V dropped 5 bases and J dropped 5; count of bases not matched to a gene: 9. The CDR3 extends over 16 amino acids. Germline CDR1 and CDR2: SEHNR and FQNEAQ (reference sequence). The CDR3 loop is CASSRPGQGARTEAFF. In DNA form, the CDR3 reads TGTGCCAGCAGCCGCCCGGGACAGGGGGCGAGAACTGAAGCTTTCTTT.

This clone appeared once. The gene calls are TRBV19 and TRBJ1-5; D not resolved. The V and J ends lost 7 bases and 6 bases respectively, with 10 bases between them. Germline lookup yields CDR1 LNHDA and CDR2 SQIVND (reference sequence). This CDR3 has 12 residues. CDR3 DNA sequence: TGTGCCAGTAAAACAAGGAGTCAGCCCCAGCATTTT. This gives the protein CASKTRSQPQHF.

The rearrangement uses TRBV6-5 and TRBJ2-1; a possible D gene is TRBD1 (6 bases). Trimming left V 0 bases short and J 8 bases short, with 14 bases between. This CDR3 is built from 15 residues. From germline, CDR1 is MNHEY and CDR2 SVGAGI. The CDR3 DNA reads TGTGCCAGCAGTTACTCGACAGGTCTTACCGATGAGCAGTTCTTC. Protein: CASSYSTGLTDEQFF.

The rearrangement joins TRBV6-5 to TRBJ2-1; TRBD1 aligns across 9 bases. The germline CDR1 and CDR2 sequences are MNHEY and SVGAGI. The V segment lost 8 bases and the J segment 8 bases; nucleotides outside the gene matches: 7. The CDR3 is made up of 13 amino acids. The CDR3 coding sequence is TGTGCCAGCTCCGGGACAGGGCTCCATGAGCAGTTCTTC. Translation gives CASSGTGLHEQFF.

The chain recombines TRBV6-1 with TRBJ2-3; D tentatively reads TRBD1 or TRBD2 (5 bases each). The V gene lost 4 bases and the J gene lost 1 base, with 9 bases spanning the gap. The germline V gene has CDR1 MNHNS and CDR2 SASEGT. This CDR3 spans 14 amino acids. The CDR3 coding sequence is TGTGCCAGCAGTGCTGGGGGTGGCACAGATACGCAGTATTTT. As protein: CASSAGGGTDTQYF.

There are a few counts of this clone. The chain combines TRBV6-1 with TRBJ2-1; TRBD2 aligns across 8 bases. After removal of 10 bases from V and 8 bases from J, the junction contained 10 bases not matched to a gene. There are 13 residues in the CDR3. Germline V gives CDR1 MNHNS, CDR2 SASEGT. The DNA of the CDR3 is TGTGCCACCGTTGGGACTAGTTTCCATGAGCAGTTCTTC. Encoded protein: CATVGTSFHEQFF.

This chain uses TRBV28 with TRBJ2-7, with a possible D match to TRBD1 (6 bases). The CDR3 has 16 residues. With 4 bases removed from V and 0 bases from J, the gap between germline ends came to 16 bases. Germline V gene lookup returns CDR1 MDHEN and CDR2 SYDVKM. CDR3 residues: CASSSMDSLFSYEQYF. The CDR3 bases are TGTGCCAGCAGTTCGATGGACAGCTTATTCTCCTACGAGCAGTACTTC.